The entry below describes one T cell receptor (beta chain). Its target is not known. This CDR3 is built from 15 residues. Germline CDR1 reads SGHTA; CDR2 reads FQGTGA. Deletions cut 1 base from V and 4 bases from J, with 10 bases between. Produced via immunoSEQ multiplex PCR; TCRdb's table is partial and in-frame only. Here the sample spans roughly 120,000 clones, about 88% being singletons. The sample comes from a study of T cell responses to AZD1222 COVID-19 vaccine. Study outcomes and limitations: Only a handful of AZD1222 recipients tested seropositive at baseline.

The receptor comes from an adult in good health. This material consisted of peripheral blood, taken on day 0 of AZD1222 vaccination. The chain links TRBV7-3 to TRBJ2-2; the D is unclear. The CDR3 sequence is CASSLRWTGTGELFF. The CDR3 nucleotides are TGTGCCAGCAGCTTAAGGTGGACGGGCACCGGGGAGCTGTTTTTT.